This T cell receptor (beta chain) came from a study of regulatory dendritic cells for organ transplantation (dated 2017 in TCRdb). In terms of the full investigation: To make regulatory dendritic cells, monocytes were cultured with vitamin D3 on days 0 and 4, plus IL-10 on day 4. On day 6, LPS was added to the DC cultures to test how the DCs responded to a strong maturation-inducing agent. Sorted naive and memory CD4+ and CD8+ T cells had their TCRbeta repertoires sequenced both before and after allostimulation with either regulatory or mature dendritic cells.

A remark on this clone: Its antigen specificity is not known. No qualities accompany the bases; no much larger clone lies one base away.

Sorted T cell subsets were CFSE-labeled and co-cultured for 5 days with allogeneic regulatory or mature dendritic cells at a 1:10 DC:T ratio. FACS was used to sort CD4+ or CD8+ cells into naive T cells (CD45RA+) and memory T cells (CD45RO+). Two healthy control subjects provided the T cells used for TCR sequencing. The Qiagen DNeasy Blood & Tissue Kit was used for extraction of genomic DNA. Multiplexed two-step PCR with Vbeta-specific forward primers and Jbeta-specific reverse primers was used to amplify TCRbeta CDR3 regions. TCRbeta libraries were sequenced on an Illumina instrument through the immunoSEQ service. In the authors' own workflow: V, D and J genes were assigned using IMGT annotation, and counts were corrected for multiplex PCR bias using synthetic CDR3 analogues. In the immunoSEQ Analyzer, repertoire clonality was calculated as one minus the normalized Shannon entropy. Clonal expansion was defined using Fisher's exact test with Benjamini-Hochberg false discovery rate control and a two-tailed threshold of P<0.01. TCRdb holds this immuneACCESS table with in-frame rearrangements only. Some clones are missing; in checked studies, unresolved V genes explain under half, and the rest has no known cause. V and J calls and clone size are copied from that table; D and trimming were computed from the DNA. Across this sample there are 9,500 to 14,000 clones, with over 85% seen only once. The top ten hold about 0.42% of the sample.

Trimming leaves V shorter by 5 bases and J shorter by 2 bases, with the junction holding 4 bases beyond the gene matches. The germline V gene (reference sequence) specifies MNHEY as CDR1 and SMNVEV as CDR2. The CDR3 holds 15 amino acids from the cysteine to the phenylalanine. The retained sequence is limited to the CDR3, 45 bases, with the frame set at the first base. Overall results and qualifications from the work: Highly diverse repertoires were observed in naive CD4+ and CD8+ T cells, whereas lower diversity was observed in memory cells, and the most oligoclonal repertoires were found in memory CD8+ cells. In both subjects, allostimulation led to expansion of memory CD8+ clones, although regulatory dendritic cells appeared to cause more limited expansion than mature dendritic cells did. Sequencing was done in only a couple of subjects, and the authors reported considerable heterogeneity between individuals in the alloreactive memory CD8+ T cell pool. Of the resting subsets, memory CD8+ T cells had the largest number of alloreactive TCR clonotypes.

Here the chain combines TRBV27 and TRBJ2-2, with 8 middle bases fitting TRBD1. The sequencing sample was made of naive CD8+ T cells from blood cultured with dendritic cells. The cell subset or site label of this sample denotes: CD45RA+ naive T cells. The sequence came from a human donor in good health. The bases are TGTGCCAGCAGTCACGGACAGGGAAACACCGGGGAGCTGTTTTTT. It translates to CASSHGQGNTGELFF.